This passage covers 20 T cell receptor beta chains from one sample sequenced in a study of blood T cell repertoires in COVID-19. TCRdb keeps only in-frame clones here, not all; method: immunoSEQ multiplex PCR. This sample carries tens of thousands of clones, around 80% of them seen once, and the ten largest clones take around 21%. Sequencing input: peripheral blood. The receptors come from a young man with COVID-19, enrolled during active disease.

The V and J genes are TRBV7-7 and TRBJ2-5, with a tentative D call TRBD2 (5 bases). The CDR3 extends over 15 amino acids. Trimming shortened V by 1 base and J by 2 bases, and 11 bases separated the two germline ends. Germline V gene sequence: CDR1 SSHAT, CDR2 FNYEAQ (reference sequence). CDR3 DNA sequence: TGTGCCAGCAGCTTAGGGAGGACGGGGCAAGAGACCCAGTACTTC. As protein: CASSLGRTGQETQYF.

V gene TRBV5-1 combines with J gene TRBJ2-7, with TRBD1 identical over 10 bases. CDR1 and CDR2 (germline): SGHRS, YFSETQ. The CDR3 sequence is 16 residues long. V lost 4 bases, J lost 1 base, and 8 bases stayed unmatched. The CDR3 DNA sequence: TGCGCCAGCAGCCCAGACCGGGGACAGGGGTCCTACGAGCAGTACTTC. It codes for CASSPDRGQGSYEQYF.

V gene TRBV4-1 combines with J gene TRBJ2-4, with a tentative D call TRBD2 (6 bases). Germline CDR1 reads MGHRA; CDR2 reads YSYEKL. Trimming stripped 1 base from V and 4 bases from J, with 14 bases between. CDR3 length: 16 amino acids. CDR3 sequence: CASSQGFSAGKNIQYF. In nucleotides, the CDR3 is TGCGCCAGCAGCCAAGGGTTTAGCGCGGGAAAAAACATTCAGTACTTC.

V and J are TRBV6-1 and TRBJ1-2; D not certain. The CDR3 contains 14 residues. Trimming left V 2 bases short and J 3 bases short, with 10 bases between. Germline lookup yields CDR1 MNHNS and CDR2 SASEGT. The chain's CDR3 is CASSESGGDYGYTF. CDR3 in DNA: TGTGCCAGCAGTGAATCCGGCGGGGACTATGGCTACACCTTC.

The chain joins TRBV6-2 or TRBV6-3 to TRBJ2-7; D perhaps matches TRBD2 (5 bases). The CDR3 is 16 residues long. V dropped 4 bases and J dropped 0 bases, with 16 bases sitting between them. Germline CDR1 is MNHEY and CDR2 is SVGEGT. The DNA for the CDR3 is TGTGCCAGCAGTTTCCGAGCGGCCAGAGGCTCCTACGAGCAGTACTTC. Residues: CASSFRAARGSYEQYF.

This clone has just one count. The V call is TRBV6-5, the J call TRBJ1-6; 10 nucleotides match TRBD1. The germline gives CDR1 MNHEY, CDR2 SVGAGI. V shed 4 bases, J shed 7 bases, and the junction held 7 bases outside the gene matches. The CDR3 length is 16 residues. For the CDR3, the DNA is TGTGCCAGCAGTTGGGACAGGGGCCGCGGGAATTCACCCCTCCACTTT. Protein: CASSWDRGRGNSPLHF.

This clone has a handful of counts. The chain recombines TRBV29-1 with TRBJ2-3; 7 positions match TRBD1. The V gene end was trimmed by 5 bases and the J gene end by 2 bases; junction bases not matched to a gene: 4. Germline CDR1 reads SQVTM; CDR2 reads ANQGSEA. This CDR3 is built from 13 residues. CDR3 sequence (DNA): TGCAGCGTTCGGACAGGCCTCACAGATACGCAGTATTTT. This codes for CSVRTGLTDTQYF.

V gene TRBV11-3 combines with J gene TRBJ2-1; D perhaps matches TRBD2 (5 bases). CDR1 is SGHNT and CDR2 is YENEEA in the germline V gene. The CDR3 sequence is 15 residues long. Deletions cut 3 bases from V and 7 bases from J, with 16 bases between. CDR3 region: CASSFFGDRGNEQFF. The DNA for the CDR3 is TGTGCCAGCAGCTTCTTCGGAGACCGAGGGAATGAGCAGTTCTTC. The full variable domain, in which reference TRBV11-3 and TRBJ2-1 provide the parts outside the CDR3, is EAGVVQSPRYKIIEKKQPVAFWCNPISGHNTLYWYLQNLGQGPELLIRYENEEAVDDSQLPKDRFSAERLKGVDSTLKIQPAELGDSAVYLCASSFFGDRGNEQFFGPGTRLTVL.

CDR3 nucleotide sequence: TGTGCCATCAGTGTGACTAGCACGGAGACCCAGTACTTC. It encodes CAISVTSTETQYF. The rearrangement joins TRBV10-3 to TRBJ2-5; 7 bases map to TRBD2. Per the germline V gene, CDR1 is ENHRY and CDR2 is SYGVKD. The CDR3 is 13 amino acids. The trim removed 4 bases at V and 5 bases at J, leaving 4 bases unmatched.

In this sample, this clone turned up once. The J gene is TRBJ2-7, the V gene TRBV11-3; TRBD1 aligns across 9 bases. This CDR3 is built from 15 residues. Looked up from germline, CDR1 is SGHNT and CDR2 is YENEEA. J lost 7 bases, V lost 2 bases, and 9 bases had no gene match. CDR3 protein: CASSLKGTGSGEQYF. CDR3 in DNA: TGTGCCAGCAGCTTAAAGGGGACAGGGTCCGGGGAGCAGTACTTC.

This clone turned up a few times. The gene calls are TRBV7-2 and TRBJ2-3; TRBD1 aligns across 8 bases. The J segment lost 2 bases and the V segment lost 4 bases, leaving 5 bases of the junction unmatched. Germline CDR1 and CDR2: SGHTA and FQGNSA. The CDR3 is 15 amino acids. The CDR3 loop is CASSSDRAYTDTQYF. The CDR3, as DNA: TGTGCCAGCAGCTCGGACAGGGCGTACACAGATACGCAGTATTTT.

V gene TRBV24-1 combines with J gene TRBJ2-1; TRBD1 agrees at 11 bases. This CDR3 region has 16 residues. V lost 4 bases and J lost 7; bases outside the gene matches: 8. The germline V gene has CDR1 KGHDR and CDR2 SFDVKD. DNA of the CDR3: TGTGCCACCAGTGACCAGGACAGGGGGCGCGAAAATGAGCAGTTCTTC. Amino acids: CATSDQDRGRENEQFF.

The rearrangement uses TRBV19 and TRBJ1-1; 7 nucleotides line up with TRBD1. The V gene's germline CDR1 is LNHDA and CDR2 SQIVND (reference sequence). V gave up 1 base and J gave up 4 bases; unmatched junction bases: 3. The CDR3 runs 14 residues. This CDR3 reads CASSIVGQLTEAFF. The CDR3 nucleotides read TGTGCCAGTAGTATAGTGGGACAGCTCACTGAAGCTTTCTTT.

The V call is TRBV19, the J call TRBJ2-2; 9 nucleotides align to TRBD1. Trimming cost V 3 bases and J 3 bases; bases outside gene matches: 5. Germline V lookup: CDR1 LNHDA, CDR2 SQIVND (reference sequence). This CDR3 has 16 residues. CDR3: CASSMKGTGYTGELFF. CDR3 bases: TGTGCCAGTAGTATGAAAGGGACAGGGTACACCGGGGAGCTGTTTTTT.

This clone was detected only once. V is TRBV7-2 and J is TRBJ2-5, with D possibly being TRBD2 (5 bases). The germline V gene encodes CDR1 SGHTA and CDR2 FQGNSA. Trimming took 1 base from V and 5 from J, leaving 8 bases between them. This CDR3 contains 13 residues. In DNA form, the CDR3 reads TGTGCCAGCAGCTTAGGGCTAGCTGAGACCCAGTACTTC. It specifies CASSLGLAETQYF.

The chain joins TRBV27 to TRBJ2-7, with 9 bases fitting TRBD2. J was trimmed by 4 bases and V by 3 bases; bases with no gene match: 4. The germline V gene has CDR1 MNHEY and CDR2 SMNVEV (reference sequence). This CDR3 has 14 amino acids. The CDR3 protein is CASSFAGGPYEQYF. CDR3 nucleotide sequence: TGTGCCAGCAGTTTTGCGGGGGGGCCGTACGAGCAGTACTTC.

The rearrangement uses TRBV3-1 (or the pseudogene TRBV3-2) and TRBJ2-2, with D maybe TRBD2 (5 bases). The CDR3 spans 13 residues. Germline values: CDR1 LGHDT, CDR2 YNNKEL (reference sequence). V was shortened by 1 base and J by 8 bases, with 8 bases between the two germline ends. The CDR3 coding sequence is TGTGCCAGCAGCCAAGGGGTAGCGGGGGAGCTGTTTTTT. Residues: CASSQGVAGELFF.

This clone was detected a few times. The chain joins TRBV2 to TRBJ1-1; D not certain. The CDR3 runs 12 residues. Trimming stripped 3 bases from V and 10 bases from J, with 12 bases between. From germline, CDR1 is SNHLY and CDR2 FYNNEI. CDR3: CASSDNSEVAFF. The CDR3 DNA is TGTGCCAGCAGTGATAATTCAGAGGTAGCTTTCTTT.

CDR3 coding DNA: TGTGCCAGCAGCAAGCGACTATCCAGTTCAGATACGCAGTATTTT. This gives the protein CASSKRLSSSDTQYF. The chain combines TRBV7-2 with TRBJ2-3; tentatively, D is TRBD2 (5 bases). The CDR3 contains 15 residues. Germline V gene data show CDR1 as SGHTA and CDR2 as FQGNSA. Trimming took off 5 bases at V and 4 bases at J, with 16 bases between the two ends.

This rearrangement joins TRBV9 to TRBJ2-7; TRBD1 is a possible D gene (5 bases). Germline loops: CDR1 SGDLS, CDR2 YYNGEE. Trimming took 0 bases from V and 2 from J, leaving 12 bases between them. CDR3 size: 15 residues. CDR3 residues: CASSVEAGLPYEQYF. The CDR3 coding sequence is TGTGCCAGCAGCGTAGAGGCAGGGCTCCCCTACGAGCAGTACTTC.